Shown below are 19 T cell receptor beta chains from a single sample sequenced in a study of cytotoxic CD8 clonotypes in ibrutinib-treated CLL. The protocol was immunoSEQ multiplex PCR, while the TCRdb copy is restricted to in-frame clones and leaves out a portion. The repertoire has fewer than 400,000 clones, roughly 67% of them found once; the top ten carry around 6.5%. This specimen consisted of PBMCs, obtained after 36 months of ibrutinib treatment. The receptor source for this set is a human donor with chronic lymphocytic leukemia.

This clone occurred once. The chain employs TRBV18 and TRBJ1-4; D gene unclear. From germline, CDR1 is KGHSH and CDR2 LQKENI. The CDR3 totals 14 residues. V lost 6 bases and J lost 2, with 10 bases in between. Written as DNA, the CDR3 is TGTGCCAGCTCTCGAGACTCGACTAATGAAAAACTGTTTTTT. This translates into CASSRDSTNEKLFF.

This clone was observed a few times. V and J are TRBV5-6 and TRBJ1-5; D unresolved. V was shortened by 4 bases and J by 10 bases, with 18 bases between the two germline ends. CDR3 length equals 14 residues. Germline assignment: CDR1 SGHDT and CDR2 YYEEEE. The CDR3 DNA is TGTGCCAGCAGCCGACGTATGACCGAGAAACCCCAGCATTTT. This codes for CASSRRMTEKPQHF.

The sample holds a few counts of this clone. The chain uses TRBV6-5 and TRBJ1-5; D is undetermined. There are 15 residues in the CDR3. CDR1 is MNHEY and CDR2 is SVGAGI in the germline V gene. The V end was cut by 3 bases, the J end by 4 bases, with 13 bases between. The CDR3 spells CASSYKGYRNQPQHF. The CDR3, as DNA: TGTGCCAGCAGTTATAAAGGGTATCGAAATCAGCCCCAGCATTTT.

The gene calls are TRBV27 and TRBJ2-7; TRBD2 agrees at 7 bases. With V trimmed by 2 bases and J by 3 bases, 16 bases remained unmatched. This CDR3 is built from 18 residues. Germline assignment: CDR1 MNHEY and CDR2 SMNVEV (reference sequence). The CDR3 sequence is CASSLRASGLKRLYEQYF. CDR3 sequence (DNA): TGTGCCAGCAGTTTACGGGCTAGCGGCCTCAAAAGGCTCTACGAGCAGTACTTC.

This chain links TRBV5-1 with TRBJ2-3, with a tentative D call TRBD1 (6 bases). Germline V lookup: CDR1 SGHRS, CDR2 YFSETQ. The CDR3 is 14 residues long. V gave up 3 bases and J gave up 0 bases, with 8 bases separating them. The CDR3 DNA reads TGCGCCAGCAGCTGGACAGTTAGCACAGATACGCAGTATTTT. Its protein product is CASSWTVSTDTQYF.

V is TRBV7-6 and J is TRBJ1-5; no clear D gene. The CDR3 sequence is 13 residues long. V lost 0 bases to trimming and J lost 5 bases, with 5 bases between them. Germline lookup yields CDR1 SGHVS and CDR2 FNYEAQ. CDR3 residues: CASSLAIDQPQHF. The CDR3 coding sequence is TGTGCCAGCAGCTTAGCGATTGATCAGCCCCAGCATTTT.

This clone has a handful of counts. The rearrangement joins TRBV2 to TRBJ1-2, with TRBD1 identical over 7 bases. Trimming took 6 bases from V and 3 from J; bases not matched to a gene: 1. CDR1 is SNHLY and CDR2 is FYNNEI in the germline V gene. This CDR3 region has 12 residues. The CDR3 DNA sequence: TGTGCCAGCAGAACAGGGGACTATGGCTACACCTTC. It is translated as CASRTGDYGYTF.

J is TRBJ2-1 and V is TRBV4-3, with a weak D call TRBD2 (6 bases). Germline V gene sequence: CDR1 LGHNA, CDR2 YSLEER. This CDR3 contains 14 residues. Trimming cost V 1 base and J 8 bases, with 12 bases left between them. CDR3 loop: CASSQVATRYEQFF. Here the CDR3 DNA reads TGCGCCAGCAGCCAAGTTGCGACTAGATATGAGCAGTTCTTC.

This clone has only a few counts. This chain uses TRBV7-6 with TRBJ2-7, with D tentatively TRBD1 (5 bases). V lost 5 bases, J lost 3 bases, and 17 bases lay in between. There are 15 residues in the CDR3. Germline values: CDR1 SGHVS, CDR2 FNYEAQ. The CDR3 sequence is CASSPAILGVYEQYF. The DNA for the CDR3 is TGTGCCAGCAGCCCCGCCATCTTAGGGGTCTACGAGCAGTACTTC.

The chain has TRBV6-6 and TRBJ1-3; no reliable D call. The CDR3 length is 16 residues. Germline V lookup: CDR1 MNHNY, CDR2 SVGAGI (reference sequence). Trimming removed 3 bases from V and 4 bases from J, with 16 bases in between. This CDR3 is CASSYTELRIGNTIYF. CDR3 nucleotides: TGTGCCAGCAGTTATACGGAGCTGCGTATAGGAAACACCATATATTTT.

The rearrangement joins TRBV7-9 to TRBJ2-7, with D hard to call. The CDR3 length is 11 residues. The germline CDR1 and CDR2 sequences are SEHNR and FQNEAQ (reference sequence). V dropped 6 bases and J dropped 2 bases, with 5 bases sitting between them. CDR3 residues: CASSKTYEQYF. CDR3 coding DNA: TGTGCCAGCAGTAAAACCTACGAGCAGTACTTC.

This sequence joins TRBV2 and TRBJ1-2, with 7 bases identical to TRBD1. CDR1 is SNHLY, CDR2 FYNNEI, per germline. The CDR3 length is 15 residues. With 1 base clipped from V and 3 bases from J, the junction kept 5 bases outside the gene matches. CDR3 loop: CASSEGWTGDYGYTF. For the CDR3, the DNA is TGTGCCAGCAGTGAAGGATGGACAGGCGACTATGGCTACACCTTC. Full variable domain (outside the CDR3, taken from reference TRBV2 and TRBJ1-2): EPEVTQTPSHQVTQMGQEVILRCVPISNHLYFYWYRQILGQKVEFLVSFYNNEISEKSEIFDDQFSVERPDGSNFTLKIRSTKLEDSAMYFCASSEGWTGDYGYTFGSGTRLTVV.

The DNA of the CDR3 is TGTGCCAGCAGGGATGACAGGTTCCCCCAAGAGACCCAGTACTTC. Amino acid sequence: CASRDDRFPQETQYF. The chain joins TRBV27 to TRBJ2-5; TRBD1 might be the D (6 bases). Germline CDR1 MNHEY, CDR2 SMNVEV (reference sequence). Trimming left V 6 bases short and J 1 base short, with 15 bases between. This CDR3 has 15 amino acids.

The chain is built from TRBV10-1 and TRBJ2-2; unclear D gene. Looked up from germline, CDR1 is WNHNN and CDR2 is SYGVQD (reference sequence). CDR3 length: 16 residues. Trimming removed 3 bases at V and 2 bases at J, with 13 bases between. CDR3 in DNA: TGCGCCAGCAGTGACCGTGGACGACCAAACACCGGGGAGCTGTTTTTT. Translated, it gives CASSDRGRPNTGELFF.

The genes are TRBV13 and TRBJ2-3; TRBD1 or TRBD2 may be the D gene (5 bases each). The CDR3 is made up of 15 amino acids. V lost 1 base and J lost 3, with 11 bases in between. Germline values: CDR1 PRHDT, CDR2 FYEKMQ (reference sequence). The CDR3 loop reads CASSLAGRSTDTQYF. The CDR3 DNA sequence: TGTGCCAGCAGCTTAGCGGGGCGGTCGACAGATACGCAGTATTTT.

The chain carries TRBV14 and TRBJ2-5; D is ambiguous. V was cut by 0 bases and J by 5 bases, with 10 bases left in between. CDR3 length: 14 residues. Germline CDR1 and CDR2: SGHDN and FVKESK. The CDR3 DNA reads TGTGCCAGCAGCCAAGAGGCCTGGACCGAGACCCAGTACTTC. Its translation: CASSQEAWTETQYF.

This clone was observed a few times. The CDR3, as DNA: TGCGCCAGCAGCTTTTCAGGAGGCACTGAAGCTTTCTTT. The encoded protein is CASSFSGGTEAFF. This chain links TRBV5-1 with TRBJ1-1; no clear D gene. V was clipped by 2 bases and J by 4 bases, with 9 bases between them. The length of the CDR3 is 13 residues. Germline loops: CDR1 SGHRS, CDR2 YFSETQ.

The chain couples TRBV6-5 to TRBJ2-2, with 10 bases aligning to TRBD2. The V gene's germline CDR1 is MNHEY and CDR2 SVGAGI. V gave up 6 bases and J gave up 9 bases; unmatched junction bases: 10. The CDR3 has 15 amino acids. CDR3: CASRVLAGAVRELFF. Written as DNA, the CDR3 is TGTGCCAGCAGGGTTCTAGCGGGAGCAGTTCGGGAGCTGTTTTTT.

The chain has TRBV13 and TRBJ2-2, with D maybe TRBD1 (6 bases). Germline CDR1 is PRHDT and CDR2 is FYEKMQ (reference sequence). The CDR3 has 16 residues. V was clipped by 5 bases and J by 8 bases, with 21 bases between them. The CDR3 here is CASSRRTGSYPGELFF. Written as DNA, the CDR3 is TGTGCCAGCAGCCGTCGAACAGGGAGCTATCCGGGGGAGCTGTTTTTT.